The T cell receptor beta chain described here comes from a study of blood T cell repertoires in COVID-19. On the study more broadly: The samples span acute and convalescent COVID-19 from the United States, Italy and Spain.

Seattle researchers signed up patients amid active infection and tracked them longitudinally. Per the germline V gene, CDR1 is SGHTA and CDR2 is FQGNSA. V lost 0 bases to trimming and J lost 7 bases, with 16 bases between them. The CDR3 consists of 15 residues. Clones were sequenced by immunoSEQ multiplex PCR, and TCRdb holds only the in-frame ones, with some missing. The table has 150,000 to 200,000 clones, approximately 93% seen once. V and J are TRBV7-2 and TRBJ2-7, with D possibly being TRBD1 (6 bases). This receptor was identified in a woman between 55 and 75 years old with COVID-19, enrolled during active disease. Sequencing was carried out using peripheral blood. This chain's CDR3 is CASSLAFSGVSEQYF. The CDR3 bases are TGTGCCAGCAGCTTAGCGTTTTCAGGGGTGAGTGAGCAGTACTTC. The full variable domain, its missing parts supplied by reference TRBV7-2 and TRBJ2-7, is GAGVSQSPSNKVTEKGKDVELRCDPISGHTALYWYRQSLGQGLEFLIYFQGNSAPDKSGLPSDRFSAERTGGSVSTLTIQRTQQEDSAVYLCASSLAFSGVSEQYFGPGTRLTVT.